This T cell receptor (beta chain) is from a study of T cell responses to AZD1222 COVID-19 vaccine. Worth noting for this clone: What it binds is not known.

Findings of the study overall: Reportedly, nearly half of unique spike TCRs recognized epitopes outside B.1.351/B.1.1.7 mutations. White British donors predominated, females outnumbered males, and clonal diversity was possibly underestimated.

The protocol was immunoSEQ multiplex PCR, while the TCRdb copy is restricted to in-frame clones and leaves out a portion. The sample holds around 150,000 clones; about 90% are singletons and the top ten take under 2%. This CDR3 comprises 14 residues. Germline CDR1 and CDR2: SGHNT and YYREEE (reference sequence). Trimming stripped 1 base from V and 3 bases from J, with 10 bases between. The chain combines TRBV5-4 with TRBJ1-1, with no clear D. Here the sequenced sample was peripheral blood, taken on day 0 of AZD1222 vaccination. This sequence was found in an adult in good health. The DNA for the CDR3 is TGTGCCAGCAGCTTGCATCCTAAGGACACTGAAGCTTTCTTT. It encodes CASSLHPKDTEAFF.